Here is one TCR beta chain with its context. What it binds is unknown. This sample was included in a study of T cell repertoires in cytomegalovirus infection. MiXCR was run by TCRdb on the reads, yielding one entry per CDR3 protein. The sample includes about 360,000 distinct CDR3 sequences, 18% of them seen just once. This CDR3 has 16 amino acids. Trimming left V 4 bases short and J 9 bases short, with 21 bases between. Study-level results: CMV-specific TCR beta clonotypes restricted by HLA-C dominated the ex vivo response. The cumulative frequency of public TCR beta families identified carriers of CMV plus the relevant HLA.

The sequence was collected from a human donor in good health (CMV status not recorded). Some clones in this sample may be carry-over from other donors' samples. The source material was PBMCs. The gene calls are TRBV12-3 or TRBV12-4 and TRBJ2-2, with a possible D match to TRBD2 (6 bases). This CDR3 reads CASSSRGASATRELFF. The CDR3 bases are TGTGCCAGCAGTTCGCGAGGGGCTAGCGCGACCCGGGAGCTGTTTTTT.